The 6 T cell receptor beta chains given below trace back to one sample, sequenced in a study of T cell responses to AZD1222 COVID-19 vaccine. Only in-frame clones appear in the TCRdb table, and some are missing; sequencing was by immunoSEQ multiplex PCR. The table records 100,000 or so clones, about 85% of them present only once. The specimen was peripheral blood, collected on day 0 of AZD1222 vaccination. The receptor set was obtained from an adult in good health.

The CDR3 DNA reads as TGTGCCAGCAGCCCGATTCATGACAGGGGGGCCTACAATGAGCAGTTCTTC. Its protein is CASSPIHDRGAYNEQFF. The chain is built from TRBV9 and TRBJ2-1; 9 nucleotides match TRBD1. The CDR3 loop spans 17 amino acids. The germline V gene encodes CDR1 SGDLS and CDR2 YYNGEE. V dropped 4 bases and J dropped 2; count of bases not matched to a gene: 10.

J is TRBJ2-1 and V is TRBV19; TRBD2 agrees at 10 bases. CDR1 LNHDA and CDR2 SQIVND come from the germline V gene (reference sequence). This CDR3 region has 15 residues. J lost 8 bases, V lost 10 bases, and 14 bases had no gene match. CDR3 residues: CATSRAGGPIDEQFF. As DNA, the CDR3 is TGTGCCACCTCTCGAGCGGGAGGGCCAATCGATGAGCAGTTCTTC.

V gene TRBV6-5 combines with J gene TRBJ2-2; no clear D gene. Germline V gives CDR1 MNHEY, CDR2 SVGAGI. The CDR3 spans 14 residues. V dropped 4 bases and J dropped 4 bases, with 10 bases sitting between them. CDR3 amino acids: CASSSGYSTGELFF. The CDR3 DNA reads as TGTGCCAGCAGTTCAGGTTACTCCACCGGGGAGCTGTTTTTT.

This clone was seen more than once but under ten times. The chain joins TRBV7-2 to TRBJ1-2, with 7 bases fitting TRBD1. This CDR3 has 15 residues. Trimming cost V 5 bases and J 6 bases; bases outside gene matches: 12. CDR1 is SGHTA and CDR2 is FQGNSA in the germline V gene. The CDR3 bases are TGTGCCAGCAGCAGTCACAGGGGAATGGGGGATGGCTACACCTTC. Amino acids: CASSSHRGMGDGYTF.

The rearrangement links TRBV9 to TRBJ2-3; 9 bases map to TRBD2. The J segment lost 0 bases and the V segment lost 4 bases, leaving 12 bases of the junction unmatched. From germline, CDR1 is SGDLS and CDR2 YYNGEE. The CDR3 spans 18 residues. CDR3 bases: TGTGCCAGCAGCTTTAAGACTAGCGGAGGGACTAGCACAGATACGCAGTATTTT. Translating gives CASSFKTSGGTSTDTQYF.

This clone was observed a few times. The rearrangement joins TRBV7-2 to TRBJ2-3; perhaps TRBD1 as D (6 bases). The V and J ends lost 5 bases and 0 bases respectively, with 15 bases between them. CDR1 is SGHTA and CDR2 is FQGNSA in the germline V gene. This CDR3 spans 16 amino acids. The CDR3 loop reads CASSLEGGTSTDTQYF. The CDR3 DNA reads as TGTGCCAGCAGCCTCGAAGGGGGAACTAGCACAGATACGCAGTATTTT.